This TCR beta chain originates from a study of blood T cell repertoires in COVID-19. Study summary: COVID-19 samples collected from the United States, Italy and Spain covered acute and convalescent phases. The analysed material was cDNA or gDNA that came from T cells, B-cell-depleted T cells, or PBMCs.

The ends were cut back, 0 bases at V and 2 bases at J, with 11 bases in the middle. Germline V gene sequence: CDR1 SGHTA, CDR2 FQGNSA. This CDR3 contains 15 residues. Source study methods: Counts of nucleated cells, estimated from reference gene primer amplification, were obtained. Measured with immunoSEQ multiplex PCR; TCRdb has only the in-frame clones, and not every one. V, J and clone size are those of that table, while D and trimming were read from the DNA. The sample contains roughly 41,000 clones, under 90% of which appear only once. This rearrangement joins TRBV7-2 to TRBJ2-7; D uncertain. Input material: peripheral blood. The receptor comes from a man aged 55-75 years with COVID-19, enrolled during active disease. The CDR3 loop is CASSLAVNRAYEQYF. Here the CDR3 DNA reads TGTGCCAGCAGCTTAGCCGTTAACAGAGCCTACGAGCAGTACTTC.